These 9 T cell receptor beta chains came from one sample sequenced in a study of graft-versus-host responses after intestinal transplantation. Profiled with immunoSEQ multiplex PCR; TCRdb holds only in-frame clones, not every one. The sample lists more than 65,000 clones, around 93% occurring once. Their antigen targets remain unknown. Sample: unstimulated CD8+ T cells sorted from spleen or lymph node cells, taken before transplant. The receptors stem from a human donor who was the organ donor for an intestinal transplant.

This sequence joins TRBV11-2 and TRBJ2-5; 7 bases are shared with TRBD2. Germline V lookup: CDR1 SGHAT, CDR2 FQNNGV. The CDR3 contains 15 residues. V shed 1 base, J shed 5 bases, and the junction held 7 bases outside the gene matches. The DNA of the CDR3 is TGTGCCAGCAGCTTAGGTGGGAGGGCCGCGGAGACCCAGTACTTC. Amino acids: CASSLGGRAAETQYF. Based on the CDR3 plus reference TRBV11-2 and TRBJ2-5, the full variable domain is EAGVAQSPRYKIIEKRQSVAFWCNPISGHATLYWYQQILGQGPKLLIQFQNNGVVDDSQLPKDRFSAERLKGVDSTLKIQPAKLEDSAVYLCASSLGGRAAETQYFGPGTRLLVL.

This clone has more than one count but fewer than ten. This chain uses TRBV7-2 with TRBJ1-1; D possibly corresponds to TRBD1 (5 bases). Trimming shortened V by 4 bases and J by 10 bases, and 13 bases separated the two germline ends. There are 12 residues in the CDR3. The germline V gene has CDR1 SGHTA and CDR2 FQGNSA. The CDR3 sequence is CASSYKGRLAFF. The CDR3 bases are TGTGCCAGCAGCTATAAGGGACGGTTAGCTTTCTTT.

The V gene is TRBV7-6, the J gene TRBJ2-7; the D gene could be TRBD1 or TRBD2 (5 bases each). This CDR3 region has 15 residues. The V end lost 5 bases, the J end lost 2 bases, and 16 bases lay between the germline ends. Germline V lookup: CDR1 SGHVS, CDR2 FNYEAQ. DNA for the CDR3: TGTGCCAGCAGCCCGCTGTTACTAGGGGCCTACGAGCAGTACTTC. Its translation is CASSPLLLGAYEQYF. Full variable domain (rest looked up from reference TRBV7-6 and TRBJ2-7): GAGVSQSPRYKVTKRGQDVALRCDPISGHVSLYWYRQALGQGPEFLTYFNYEAQQDKSGLPNDRFSAERPEGSISTLTIQRTEQRDSAMYRCASSPLLLGAYEQYFGPGTRLTVT.

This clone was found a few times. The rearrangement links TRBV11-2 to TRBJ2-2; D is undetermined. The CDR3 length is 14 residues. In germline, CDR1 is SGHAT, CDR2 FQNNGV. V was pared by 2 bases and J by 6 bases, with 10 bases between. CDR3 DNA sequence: TGTGCCAGCAGCTTATCAATTCGGGCCGGGGAGCTGTTTTTT. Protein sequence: CASSLSIRAGELFF.

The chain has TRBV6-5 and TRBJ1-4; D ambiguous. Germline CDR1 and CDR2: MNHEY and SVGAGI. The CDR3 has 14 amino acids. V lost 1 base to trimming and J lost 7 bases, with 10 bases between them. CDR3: CASSYFPGGEKLFF. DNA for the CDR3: TGTGCCAGCAGTTACTTTCCAGGAGGTGAAAAACTGTTTTTT.

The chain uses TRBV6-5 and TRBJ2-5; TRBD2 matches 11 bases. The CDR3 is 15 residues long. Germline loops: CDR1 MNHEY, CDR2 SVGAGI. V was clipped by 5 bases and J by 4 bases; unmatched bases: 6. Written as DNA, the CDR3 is TGTGCCAGCAGTCCAAGACTAGCGGGAACAGAGACCCAGTACTTC. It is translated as CASSPRLAGTETQYF.

CDR3 loop: CSDARGTEAFF. The CDR3 bases are TGCAGCGACGCCAGGGGCACTGAAGCTTTCTTT. The chain links TRBV29-1 to TRBJ1-1; maybe TRBD1 (6 bases). The CDR3 is 11 residues long. Germline V gene lookup returns CDR1 SQVTM and CDR2 ANQGSEA. Trimming removed 7 bases from V and 4 bases from J, with 10 bases in between.

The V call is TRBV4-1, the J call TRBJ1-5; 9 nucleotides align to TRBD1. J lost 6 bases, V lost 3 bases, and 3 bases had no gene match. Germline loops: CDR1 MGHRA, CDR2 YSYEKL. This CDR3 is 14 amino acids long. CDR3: CASSQGTGSQPQHF. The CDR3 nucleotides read TGCGCCAGCAGCCAGGGGACAGGGTCTCAGCCCCAGCATTTT.

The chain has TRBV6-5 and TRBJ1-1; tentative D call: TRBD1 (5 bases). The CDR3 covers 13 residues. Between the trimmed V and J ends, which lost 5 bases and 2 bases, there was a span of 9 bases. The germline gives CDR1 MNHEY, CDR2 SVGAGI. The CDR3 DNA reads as TGTGCCAGCAGTCTGAGGGGCAACACTGAAGCTTTCTTT. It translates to CASSLRGNTEAFF.